The 13 T cell receptor beta chains below all came from one sample that was sequenced in a study of shared clonotypes between healthy human individuals. Profiled with immunoSEQ multiplex PCR; TCRdb holds only in-frame clones, not every one. Among approximately 120,000 clones listed, more than 65% were seen once. Sequences were obtained from memory CD8+ T cells sorted from blood. Subset reported: CD45RO+ cells pooled with CCR7-negative TemRA cells. The receptor set was obtained from a woman in her twenties or thirties in good health.

This sequence joins TRBV5-1 and TRBJ1-1; TRBD1 is a possible D gene (5 bases). The germline V gene has CDR1 SGHRS and CDR2 YFSETQ. The V gene lost 3 bases and the J gene lost 3 bases, with 12 bases spanning the gap. This CDR3 is 14 amino acids long. Here the CDR3 reads CASSYGGEDTEAFF. The DNA for the CDR3 is TGCGCCAGCAGCTATGGGGGAGAGGACACTGAAGCTTTCTTT.

This clone was detected ten times or more. The chain is built from TRBV6-1 and TRBJ2-3; 9 nucleotides agree with TRBD2. V lost 1 base and J lost 5; bases outside the gene matches: 4. This CDR3 contains 15 residues. Per the germline V gene, CDR1 is MNHNS and CDR2 is SASEGT. The CDR3 region is CASSEVAGGLDTQYF. For the CDR3, the DNA is TGTGCCAGCAGTGAAGTGGCGGGAGGGCTAGATACGCAGTATTTT.

The J gene is TRBJ1-3, the V gene TRBV11-2; D is unclear. CDR1 and CDR2 from the germline V gene are SGHAT and FQNNGV. The CDR3 length is 16 residues. V lost 4 bases and J lost 0, with 13 bases in between. CDR3 sequence: CASSSKTPSSGNTIYF. CDR3 coding DNA: TGTGCCAGCAGCTCGAAGACACCAAGCTCTGGAAACACCATATATTTT.

The genes are TRBV27 and TRBJ1-5; 7 bases line up with TRBD1. Losses at the gene ends were 6 bases for V and 9 bases for J; bases not matched to a gene: 17. The CDR3 loop spans 16 amino acids. The V gene's germline CDR1 is MNHEY and CDR2 SMNVEV (reference sequence). The chain's CDR3 is CASSRWVTGPSGPQHF. Written as DNA, the CDR3 is TGTGCCAGCAGCCGTTGGGTGACAGGGCCTTCTGGGCCCCAGCATTTT.

The genes are TRBV28 and TRBJ2-7; D gene ambiguous. CDR3 length equals 14 residues. CDR1 MDHEN and CDR2 SYDVKM come from the germline V gene. Trimming cost V 0 bases and J 5 bases, with 11 bases left between them. The CDR3 region is CASSLWAPRHEQYF. The CDR3 DNA is TGTGCCAGCAGTTTATGGGCCCCGAGACACGAGCAGTACTTC.

The rearrangement links TRBV30 to TRBJ2-1; D unclear. Germline V CDR1 and CDR2: GTSNPN, SVGIG (reference sequence). Trimming removed 0 bases at V and 8 bases at J, with 20 bases between. This CDR3 has 16 residues. CDR3 coding DNA: TGTGCCTGGAGTGTACTGGGCTACTACGGAAACGATGAGCAGTTCTTC. As protein: CAWSVLGYYGNDEQFF.

There are many counts of this clone. The chain joins TRBV28 to TRBJ2-7; 7 bases fit TRBD2. The CDR3 has 15 amino acids. Germline trimming cut 6 bases from V and 6 bases from J; bases unmatched to any gene: 14. Germline CDR1 and CDR2: MDHEN and SYDVKM. The CDR3 nucleotides are TGTGCCAGCAGCCCCGGCGGGCGGGAGTCTAGCGAGCAGTACTTC. Residues: CASSPGGRESSEQYF.

The chain carries TRBV7-2 and TRBJ2-7; 7 nucleotides align to TRBD2. Losses at the gene ends were 5 bases for V and 7 bases for J; bases not matched to a gene: 11. The CDR3 is 14 residues long. Per germline, CDR1 SGHTA and CDR2 FQGNSA. CDR3 sequence: CASSPWGGGEEQYF. CDR3 sequence (DNA): TGTGCCAGCAGCCCCTGGGGGGGAGGTGAGGAGCAGTACTTC.

The chain combines TRBV7-3 with TRBJ2-4, with D uncertain. Deletions cut 5 bases from V and 5 bases from J, with 13 bases between. The CDR3 is 14 amino acids. CDR1 SGHTA and CDR2 FQGTGA come from the germline V gene. The DNA of the CDR3 is TGTGCCAGCAGCCCAGGCTCCATGGAAAACATTCAGTACTTC. Amino acids: CASSPGSMENIQYF.

This clone was counted many times. J is TRBJ2-6 and V is TRBV2, with TRBD2 matching 7 bases. The V and J ends lost 3 bases and 1 base, in that order; junction bases with no gene match: 3. Germline CDR1 and CDR2: SNHLY and FYNNEI. CDR3 size: 16 residues. The chain's CDR3 is CASSDSGGSGANVLTF. The CDR3 nucleotides are TGTGCCAGCAGTGACTCGGGAGGATCTGGGGCCAACGTCCTGACTTTC.

V usage is TRBV6-1 and J usage is TRBJ2-7, with 7 bases matching TRBD2. Germline V CDR1 and CDR2: MNHNS, SASEGT. Unmatched junction bases numbered 8, after V lost 1 base and J lost 2 bases. The CDR3 consists of 16 residues. This CDR3 reads CASSEGPAGRPYEQYF. The DNA for the CDR3 is TGTGCCAGCAGTGAAGGCCCAGCGGGACGCCCCTACGAGCAGTACTTC.

The gene calls are TRBV11-2 and TRBJ2-7, with 11 bases identical to TRBD2. Germline V gene sequence: CDR1 SGHAT, CDR2 FQNNGV. V gave up 1 base and J gave up 3 bases; unmatched junction bases: 8. This CDR3 region has 17 residues. The CDR3, as DNA: TGTGCCAGCAGCTTAGCCCTGACTAGCGGGATGCGCTACGAGCAGTACTTC. Protein product: CASSLALTSGMRYEQYF.

V usage is TRBV9 and J usage is TRBJ2-1, with TRBD2 matching 8 bases. After removal of 1 base from V and 0 bases from J, the junction contained 6 bases not matched to a gene. The CDR3 runs 17 residues. The germline V gene has CDR1 SGDLS and CDR2 YYNGEE. The CDR3 loop is CASSVTGGPSSYNEQFF. In nucleotides, the CDR3 is TGTGCCAGCAGCGTAACGGGAGGGCCGAGCTCCTACAATGAGCAGTTCTTC. The complete variable domain, with remaining parts taken from reference TRBV9 and TRBJ2-1, reads DSGVTQTPKHLITATGQRVTLRCSPRSGDLSVYWYQQSLDQGLQFLIQYYNGEERAKGNILERFSAQQFPDLHSELNLSSLELGDSALYFCASSVTGGPSSYNEQFFGPGTRLTVL.